A selection of T cell receptor beta chains follows, all from one sample in a study of technical replicates of blood from several donors. Repertoires were generated with immunoSEQ multiplex PCR, while TCRdb's copy carries only in-frame clones and drops some. Found here are 70,000 or so clones, 80% to 90% of them singletons; the top ten hold about 4.6%. Sequencing used PBMCs. The receptors were sampled from a human donor in good health. Some clones in this sample may be carry-over from other donors' samples. Each CDR3 is given with its conserved first and last residue. D genes are given only for firm matches. Clone size, where shown, is once, few, many, or a class for clones that have expanded.

j_call: TRBJ2-5
clone_size: NA
v_call: TRBV7-9
d_call: TRBD2
cdr3_aa: CASSLSGSQETQYF
cdr3_nt: TGTGCCAGCAGCCTTAGCGGGAGCCAAGAGACCCAGTACTTC

j_call: TRBJ1-3
clone_size: NA
v_call: TRBV5-4
d_call: NA
cdr3_aa: CASSLLDTIYF
cdr3_nt: TGTGCCAGCAGCCTTCTCGACACCATATATTTT

j_call: TRBJ1-5
clone_size: once
v_call: TRBV11-2
d_call: NA
cdr3_aa: CASSLEGFQGQPQHF
cdr3_nt: TGTGCCAGCAGCTTAGAAGGGTTCCAGGGTCAGCCCCAGCATTTT

j_call: TRBJ2-2
clone_size: NA
v_call: TRBV6-4
d_call: TRBD1
cdr3_aa: CASSPRDRGDTGELFF
cdr3_nt: TGTGCCAGCAGCCCCCGGGACAGGGGGGACACCGGGGAGCTGTTTTTT

j_call: TRBJ2-3
clone_size: NA
v_call: TRBV25-1
d_call: NA
cdr3_aa: CASRPTSRGGTQYF
cdr3_nt: TGTGCCAGCAGACCAACCTCCCGTGGCGGTACGCAGTATTTT

j_call: TRBJ1-2
clone_size: NA
v_call: TRBV18
d_call: NA
cdr3_aa: CASSPLPRVIGYGYTF
cdr3_nt: TGTGCCAGCTCACCACTCCCCAGGGTGATAGGGTATGGCTACACCTTC

j_call: TRBJ1-1
clone_size: NA
v_call: TRBV9
d_call: TRBD1
cdr3_aa: CASSVDDRGVWTNTEAFF
cdr3_nt: TGTGCCAGCAGCGTAGACGACAGGGGGGTGTGGACGAACACTGAAGCTTTCTTT

j_call: TRBJ1-2
clone_size: few
v_call: TRBV18
d_call: NA
cdr3_aa: CASSPRTGGYTF
cdr3_nt: TGTGCCAGCTCACCAAGAACGGGGGGCTACACCTTC

j_call: TRBJ2-1
clone_size: NA
v_call: TRBV5-1
d_call: NA
cdr3_aa: CASLRLGGTEQFF
cdr3_nt: TGCGCCAGCCTCCGTCTAGGGGGAACTGAGCAGTTCTTC

j_call: TRBJ1-6
clone_size: NA
v_call: TRBV7-9
d_call: NA
cdr3_aa: CASSLMTRSSYNSPLHF
cdr3_nt: TGTGCCAGCAGCCTCATGACGAGGAGCTCCTATAATTCACCCCTCCACTTT

j_call: TRBJ2-1
clone_size: NA
v_call: TRBV27
d_call: TRBD2
cdr3_aa: CASRREGLNEQFF
cdr3_nt: TGTGCCAGCAGAAGGGAGGGCCTCAATGAGCAGTTCTTC

j_call: TRBJ2-1
clone_size: medium-sized
v_call: TRBV5-1
d_call: TRBD1
cdr3_aa: CASSSSGGYNEQFF
cdr3_nt: TGCGCCAGCAGCTCCTCAGGGGGCTACAATGAGCAGTTCTTC

j_call: TRBJ1-2
clone_size: NA
v_call: TRBV30
d_call: NA
cdr3_aa: CAWSETVYGYTF
cdr3_nt: TGTGCCTGGAGTGAAACGGTCTATGGCTACACCTTC

j_call: TRBJ2-1
clone_size: NA
v_call: TRBV7-7
d_call: TRBD2
cdr3_aa: CASSAGTSGSGEQFF
cdr3_nt: TGTGCCAGCAGCGCCGGGACTAGCGGGAGCGGTGAGCAGTTCTTC

j_call: TRBJ1-2
clone_size: NA
v_call: TRBV7-9
d_call: TRBD1
cdr3_aa: CASSFLRDSNYGYTF
cdr3_nt: TGTGCCAGCAGCTTTCTCCGGGACAGCAACTATGGCTACACCTTC

j_call: TRBJ2-4
clone_size: NA
v_call: TRBV4-1
d_call: TRBD2
cdr3_aa: CASSQSEREGQNIQYF
cdr3_nt: TGCGCCAGCAGCCAAAGCGAGCGGGAGGGGCAAAACATTCAGTACTTC

j_call: TRBJ2-7
clone_size: NA
v_call: TRBV2
d_call: NA
cdr3_aa: CALQETSHSPDEQYF
cdr3_nt: TGTGCCCTTCAGGAGACTAGTCATTCCCCAGACGAGCAGTACTTC

j_call: TRBJ2-1
clone_size: NA
v_call: TRBV19
d_call: TRBD2
cdr3_aa: CASHSISGDYNEQFF
cdr3_nt: TGTGCCAGCCATTCTATTAGCGGGGACTACAATGAGCAGTTCTTC

j_call: TRBJ2-3
clone_size: NA
v_call: TRBV19
d_call: TRBD1
cdr3_aa: CASSIEPTGKRDTQYF
cdr3_nt: TGTGCCAGTAGTATAGAACCGACAGGGAAGAGGGATACGCAGTATTTT

j_call: TRBJ2-7
clone_size: NA
v_call: TRBV7-3
d_call: NA
cdr3_aa: CASSLYVSGAEQYF
cdr3_nt: TGTGCCAGCAGCTTATATGTGTCAGGGGCCGAGCAGTACTTC

j_call: TRBJ2-5
clone_size: NA
v_call: TRBV9
d_call: TRBD2
cdr3_aa: CASSKGTSGWQETQYF
cdr3_nt: TGTGCCAGCAGCAAGGGGACTAGCGGGTGGCAAGAGACCCAGTACTTC

j_call: TRBJ1-2
clone_size: NA
v_call: TRBV6-5
d_call: NA
cdr3_aa: CASSSLDSLYGYTF
cdr3_nt: TGTGCCAGCAGTTCGCTCGACAGTCTCTATGGCTACACCTTC

j_call: TRBJ2-7
clone_size: NA
v_call: TRBV2
d_call: NA
cdr3_aa: CASTALLGVHEQYF
cdr3_nt: TGTGCCAGCACTGCCCTCCTCGGGGTCCACGAGCAGTACTTC

j_call: TRBJ1-6
clone_size: NA
v_call: TRBV5-4
d_call: NA
cdr3_aa: CASSLAGNYNSPLHF
cdr3_nt: TGTGCCAGCAGCCTGGCAGGGAATTATAATTCACCCCTCCACTTT

j_call: TRBJ1-2
clone_size: NA
v_call: TRBV18
d_call: TRBD1
cdr3_aa: CASSADGQGPGYTF
cdr3_nt: TGTGCCAGCTCAGCAGACGGACAGGGGCCCGGCTACACCTTC

j_call: TRBJ2-5
clone_size: NA
v_call: TRBV12-5
d_call: TRBD2
cdr3_aa: CASGLVLSGGEETQYF
cdr3_nt: TGTGCTAGTGGTTTGGTACTTAGCGGGGGGGAAGAGACCCAGTACTTC

j_call: TRBJ2-7
clone_size: once
v_call: TRBV20-1
d_call: NA
cdr3_aa: CSARTGYEQYF
cdr3_nt: TGCAGTGCCAGGACTGGCTACGAGCAGTACTTC

j_call: TRBJ2-1
clone_size: NA
v_call: TRBV6-1
d_call: TRBD1
cdr3_aa: CASSEQLTGGNEQFF
cdr3_nt: TGTGCCAGCAGTGAACAGTTGACAGGGGGGAATGAGCAGTTCTTC

j_call: TRBJ2-7
clone_size: NA
v_call: TRBV7-9
d_call: TRBD2
cdr3_aa: CASSPTGGSQYF
cdr3_nt: TGTGCCAGCAGCCCCACGGGGGGGAGTCAGTACTTC

j_call: TRBJ2-5
clone_size: NA
v_call: TRBV6-6
d_call: TRBD2
cdr3_aa: CASTDAGGLQETQYF
cdr3_nt: TGTGCCAGCACTGATGCGGGAGGGTTACAAGAGACCCAGTACTTC

j_call: TRBJ1-1
clone_size: NA
v_call: TRBV5-1
d_call: NA
cdr3_aa: CASSLEGGKNTEAFF
cdr3_nt: TGCGCCAGCAGCTTGGAAGGAGGGAAGAACACTGAAGCTTTCTTT

j_call: TRBJ2-3
clone_size: once
v_call: TRBV5-1
d_call: NA
cdr3_aa: CASSVRSDTQYF
cdr3_nt: TGCGCCAGCAGCGTGCGATCAGATACGCAGTATTTT

j_call: TRBJ2-3
clone_size: NA
v_call: TRBV2
d_call: TRBD2
cdr3_aa: CASNPGTSGGTGVTDTQYF
cdr3_nt: TGTGCCAGCAACCCCGGGACTAGCGGGGGGACTGGGGTCACAGATACGCAGTATTTT

j_call: TRBJ2-3
clone_size: few
v_call: TRBV11-2
d_call: NA
cdr3_aa: CASRSGYSTDTQYF
cdr3_nt: TGTGCCAGCAGAAGCGGGTATAGCACAGATACGCAGTATTTT

j_call: TRBJ2-1
clone_size: NA
v_call: TRBV9
d_call: TRBD2
cdr3_aa: CASSAQGLPGGEQFF
cdr3_nt: TGTGCCAGCAGCGCCCAAGGACTTCCGGGAGGTGAGCAGTTCTTC

j_call: TRBJ2-4
clone_size: NA
v_call: TRBV5-1
d_call: NA
cdr3_aa: CASSLSSRDGIQYF
cdr3_nt: TGCGCCAGCAGCTTATCAAGCCGGGATGGCATTCAGTACTTC

j_call: TRBJ2-2
clone_size: NA
v_call: TRBV4-1
d_call: TRBD2
cdr3_aa: CASSQRTSGSNTGELFF
cdr3_nt: TGCGCCAGCAGCCAAAGGACTAGCGGGAGTAATACCGGGGAGCTGTTTTTT

j_call: TRBJ2-7
clone_size: NA
v_call: TRBV6-1
d_call: TRBD1
cdr3_aa: CATVDRVNEQYF
cdr3_nt: TGTGCCACCGTGGACAGGGTGAACGAGCAGTACTTC

j_call: TRBJ2-3
clone_size: NA
v_call: TRBV15
d_call: TRBD2
cdr3_aa: CATSRATSGASTDTQYF
cdr3_nt: TGTGCCACCAGCAGAGCGACTAGCGGGGCTAGCACAGATACGCAGTATTTT

j_call: TRBJ1-1
clone_size: NA
v_call: TRBV19
d_call: NA
cdr3_aa: CASSIDRRGEAFF
cdr3_nt: TGTGCCAGTAGTATAGATCGAAGGGGTGAAGCTTTCTTT

j_call: TRBJ2-7
clone_size: NA
v_call: TRBV14
d_call: NA
cdr3_aa: CASSRGAGVYEQYF
cdr3_nt: TGTGCCAGCAGCCGAGGAGCAGGGGTGTACGAGCAGTACTTC

j_call: TRBJ2-2
clone_size: NA
v_call: TRBV2
d_call: TRBD2
cdr3_aa: CASRVLAGVLGELFF
cdr3_nt: TGTGCCAGCAGGGTACTAGCGGGAGTGTTGGGGGAGCTGTTTTTT

j_call: TRBJ1-5
clone_size: NA
v_call: TRBV19
d_call: TRBD1
cdr3_aa: CASSTGTGGVRNQPQHF
cdr3_nt: TGTGCCAGTAGTACCGGGACAGGGGGCGTGCGGAATCAGCCCCAGCATTTT

j_call: TRBJ2-3
clone_size: NA
v_call: TRBV6-1
d_call: NA
cdr3_aa: CASSERLRAVTDTQYF
cdr3_nt: TGTGCCAGCAGTGAAAGGCTCAGGGCAGTTACAGATACGCAGTATTTT

j_call: TRBJ2-5
clone_size: NA
v_call: TRBV6-1
d_call: NA
cdr3_aa: CASSAAGRETQYF
cdr3_nt: TGTGCCAGCAGTGCAGCCGGGAGAGAGACCCAGTACTTC

j_call: TRBJ1-2
clone_size: NA
v_call: TRBV25-1
d_call: NA
cdr3_aa: CASSMGGQNPYYGYTF
cdr3_nt: TGTGCCAGCAGTATGGGGGGGCAGAACCCCTACTATGGCTACACCTTC

j_call: TRBJ1-6
clone_size: NA
v_call: TRBV6-5
d_call: NA
cdr3_aa: CASSSVGGSPLHF
cdr3_nt: TGTGCCAGCAGTTCCGTGGGGGGTTCACCCCTCCACTTT

j_call: TRBJ1-2
clone_size: NA
v_call: TRBV7-9
d_call: TRBD1
cdr3_aa: CASSQSQQGNYGYTF
cdr3_nt: TGTGCCAGCAGCCAAAGCCAACAGGGGAACTATGGCTACACCTTC

j_call: TRBJ2-5
clone_size: NA
v_call: TRBV23-1
d_call: NA
cdr3_aa: CAPTVGPQETQYF
cdr3_nt: TGCGCCCCCACGGTGGGCCCGCAAGAGACCCAGTACTTC

j_call: TRBJ1-6
clone_size: NA
v_call: TRBV7-5
d_call: NA
cdr3_aa: CVRSGYRDLNYNSPLHF
cdr3_nt: TGTGTCAGAAGCGGATACAGGGACCTGAACTACAATTCACCCCTCCACTTT

j_call: TRBJ2-7
clone_size: NA
v_call: TRBV5-6
d_call: NA
cdr3_aa: CASSYRSGDEQYF
cdr3_nt: TGTGCCAGCAGCTACCGATCAGGCGACGAGCAGTACTTC

j_call: TRBJ1-5
clone_size: NA
v_call: TRBV6-5
d_call: TRBD1
cdr3_aa: CASSIGTGFQPQHF
cdr3_nt: TGTGCCAGCTCGATCGGGACAGGGTTTCAGCCCCAGCATTTT

j_call: TRBJ1-1
clone_size: many
v_call: TRBV11-2
d_call: TRBD1
cdr3_aa: CASSLGTGGRRTEAFF
cdr3_nt: TGTGCCAGCAGCTTGGGGACAGGGGGAAGAAGAACTGAAGCTTTCTTT

j_call: TRBJ1-2
clone_size: few
v_call: TRBV7-2
d_call: TRBD1
cdr3_aa: CASSSQGPYGYTF
cdr3_nt: TGTGCCAGCAGCTCACAGGGGCCTTATGGCTACACCTTC

j_call: TRBJ2-2
clone_size: NA
v_call: TRBV7-9
d_call: NA
cdr3_aa: CASSSLDRKLGTGGLFF
cdr3_nt: TGTGCCAGCAGCTCCTTGGACCGCAAATTGGGGACCGGGGGGCTGTTTTTT